This T cell receptor beta chain emerged from a study of shared clonotypes between healthy human individuals. The authors loaded approximately 220 ng DNA, 30,000 to 35,000 T cell genomes, into sorted-subset replicate PCRs. Clones were read by immunoSEQ multiplex PCR, and TCRdb kept only the in-frame ones, dropping some. This sample has under 2,000,000 clones; 85% to 95% occur once, and the top ten carry around 1%. The length of the CDR3 is 11 residues. V lost 8 bases and J lost 4, with 11 bases in between. CDR1 and CDR2 (germline): GTSNPN, SVGIG (reference sequence). CD45RO-negative cells were positively selected for CCR7, leaving out terminally differentiated effector memory CD45RA+ cells. All of the donors resided in Nashville, Tennessee, and each was a Caucasian adult.

The gene calls are TRBV30 and TRBJ1-2; no clear D. The TCR was taken from a man younger than 35 in good health. The sample consisted of naive CD8+ T cells sorted from blood. This CDR3 is CALLGGYGYTF. CDR3 nucleotides: TGTGCCCTCCTCGGAGGCTATGGCTACACCTTC.